The T cell receptor beta chain described here comes from a study of control samples from healthy donors and cancer patients. Profiled with immunoSEQ multiplex PCR; TCRdb holds only in-frame clones, not every one. The table lists around 190,000 clones, approximately 90% of them singletons. CDR3 length: 12 amino acids. Germline V CDR1 and CDR2: WSHSY, SAAADI. Between the trimmed V and J ends, which lost 4 bases and 2 bases, there was a span of 2 bases. The sequenced sample was blood. This chain joins TRBV10-2 and TRBJ1-4; no clear D gene. This TCR was sampled from a man aged 30-40 years in good health. DNA of the CDR3: TGCGCCAGCAGTGCTACTAATGAAAAACTGTTTTTT. Its translation: CASSATNEKLFF.